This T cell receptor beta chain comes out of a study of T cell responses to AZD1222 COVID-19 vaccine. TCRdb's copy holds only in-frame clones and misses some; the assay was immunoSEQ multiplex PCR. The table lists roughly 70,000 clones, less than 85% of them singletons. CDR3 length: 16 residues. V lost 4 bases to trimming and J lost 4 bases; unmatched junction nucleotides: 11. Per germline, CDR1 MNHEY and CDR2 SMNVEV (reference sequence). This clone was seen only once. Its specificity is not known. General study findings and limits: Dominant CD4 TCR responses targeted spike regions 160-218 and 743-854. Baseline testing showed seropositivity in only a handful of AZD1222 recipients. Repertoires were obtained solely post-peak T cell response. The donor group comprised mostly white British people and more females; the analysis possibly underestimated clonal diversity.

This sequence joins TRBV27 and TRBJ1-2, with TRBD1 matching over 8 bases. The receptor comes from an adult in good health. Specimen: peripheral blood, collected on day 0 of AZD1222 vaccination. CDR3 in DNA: TGTGCCAGCAGTTCCTATTCGGACAGGGAGGTCTATGGCTACACCTTC. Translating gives CASSSYSDREVYGYTF.